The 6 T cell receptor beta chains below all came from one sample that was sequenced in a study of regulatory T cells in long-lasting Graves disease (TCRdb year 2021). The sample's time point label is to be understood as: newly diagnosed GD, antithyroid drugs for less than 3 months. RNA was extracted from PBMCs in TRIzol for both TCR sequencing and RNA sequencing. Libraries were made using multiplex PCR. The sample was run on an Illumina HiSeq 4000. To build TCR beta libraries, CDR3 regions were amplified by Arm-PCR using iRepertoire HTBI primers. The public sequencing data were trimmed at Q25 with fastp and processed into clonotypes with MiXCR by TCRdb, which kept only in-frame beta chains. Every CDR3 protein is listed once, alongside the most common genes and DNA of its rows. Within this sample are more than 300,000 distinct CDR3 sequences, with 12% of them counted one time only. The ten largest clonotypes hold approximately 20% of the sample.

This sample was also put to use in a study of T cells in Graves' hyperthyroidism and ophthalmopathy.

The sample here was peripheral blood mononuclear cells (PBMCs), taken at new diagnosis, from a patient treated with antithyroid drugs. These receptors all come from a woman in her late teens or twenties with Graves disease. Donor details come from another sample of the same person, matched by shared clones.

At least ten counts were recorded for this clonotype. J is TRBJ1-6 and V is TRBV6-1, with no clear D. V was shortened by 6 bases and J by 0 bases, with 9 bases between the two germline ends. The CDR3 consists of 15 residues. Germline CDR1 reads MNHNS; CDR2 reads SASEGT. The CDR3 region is CASSHRGSYNSPLHF. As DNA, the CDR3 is TGTGCCAGCAGCCACCGGGGCTCCTATAATTCACCCCTCCACTTT.

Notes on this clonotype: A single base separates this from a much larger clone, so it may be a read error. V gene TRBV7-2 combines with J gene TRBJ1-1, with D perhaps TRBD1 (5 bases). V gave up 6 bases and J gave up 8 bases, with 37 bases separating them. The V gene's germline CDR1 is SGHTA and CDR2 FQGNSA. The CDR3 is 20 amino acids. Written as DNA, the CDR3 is TGTGCCAGCAGACTTAGTATTGGGGGGAGGAACGGCCCACGGAGGTCCGAAGCTTTCTTT. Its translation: CASRLSIGGRNGPRRSEAFF.

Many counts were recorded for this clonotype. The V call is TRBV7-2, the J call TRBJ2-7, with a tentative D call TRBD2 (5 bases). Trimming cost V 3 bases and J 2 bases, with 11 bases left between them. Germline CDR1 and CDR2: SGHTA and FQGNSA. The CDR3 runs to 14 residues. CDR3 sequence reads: CASSFASGTYEQYF. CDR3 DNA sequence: TGTGCCAGCAGCTTCGCGAGCGGCACCTACGAGCAGTACTTC.

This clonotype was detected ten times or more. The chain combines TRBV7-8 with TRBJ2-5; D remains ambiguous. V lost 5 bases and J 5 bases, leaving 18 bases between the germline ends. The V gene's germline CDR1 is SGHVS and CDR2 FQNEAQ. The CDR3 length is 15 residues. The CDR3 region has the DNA TGTGCCAGCAGCACCTGGGCCTCCCGGCAGGAGACCCAGTACTTC. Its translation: CASSTWASRQETQYF.

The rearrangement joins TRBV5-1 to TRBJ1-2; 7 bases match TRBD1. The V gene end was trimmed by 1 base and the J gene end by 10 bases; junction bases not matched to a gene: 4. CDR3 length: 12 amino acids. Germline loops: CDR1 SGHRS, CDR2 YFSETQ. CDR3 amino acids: CASSLYQGDYTF. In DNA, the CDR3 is TGCGCCAGCAGCTTGTACCAGGGGGACTACACCTTC.

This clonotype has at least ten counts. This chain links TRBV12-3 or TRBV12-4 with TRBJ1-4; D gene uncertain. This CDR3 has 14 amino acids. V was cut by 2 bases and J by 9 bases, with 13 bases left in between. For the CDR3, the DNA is TGTGCCAGCAGTTTAACTGTGTTGGGAAAAAAACTGTTTTTT. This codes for CASSLTVLGKKLFF.